These 17 T cell receptor beta chains were all obtained from the same sample, sequenced in a study of T cell repertoires in cytomegalovirus infection. These TCRs' antigens remain unknown. TCRdb passed the reads through MiXCR, listing each CDR3 protein once. The sample includes 90,000 to 110,000 distinct CDR3 sequences, about 28% of them seen just once. The sample in question was CD8+ T cells from cultured PBMCs, obtained from culture after CMV antigen stimulation. Source of these receptors: a human donor in good health (CMV status not recorded). Some clones in this sample may be carry-over from other donors' samples.

This clonotype has a count of ten or more. The rearrangement links TRBV19 to TRBJ1-4, with a possible D match to TRBD1 (6 bases). The CDR3 is 15 residues long. Trimming left V 9 bases short and J 10 bases short, with 24 bases between. Looked up from germline, CDR1 is LNHDA and CDR2 is SQIVND (reference sequence). The CDR3 bases are TGTGCCAGCCTTACTACGGAGGGACAAGCGGGAAAACTGTTTTTT. Translating it yields CASLTTEGQAGKLFF.

V usage is TRBV7-9 and J usage is TRBJ2-3; either TRBD1 or TRBD2 may supply D (5 bases each). CDR1 SEHNR and CDR2 FQNEAQ come from the germline V gene (reference sequence). The length of the CDR3 is 17 residues. V was clipped by 5 bases and J by 1 base, with 19 bases between them. CDR3 bases: TGTGCCAGCAGCATCTCCGGGACGGAGGTACGCACAGATACGCAGTATTTT. The encoded protein is CASSISGTEVRTDTQYF. Full variable domain (remainder filled in from reference TRBV7-9 and TRBJ2-3): DTGVSQNPRHKITKRGQNVTFRCDPISEHNRLYWYRQTLGQGPEFLTYFQNEAQLEKSRLLSDRFSAERPKGSFSTLEIQRTEQGDSAMYLCASSISGTEVRTDTQYFGPGTRLTVL.

The chain combines TRBV30 with TRBJ2-7, with D maybe TRBD2 (6 bases). The germline CDR1 and CDR2 sequences are GTSNPN and SVGIG (reference sequence). Between the trimmed V and J ends, which lost 5 bases and 3 bases, there was a span of 14 bases. The length of the CDR3 is 13 residues. The CDR3 reads CAWGRLARYEQYF. The DNA for the CDR3 is TGTGCCTGGGGGCGCCTAGCGCGCTACGAGCAGTACTTC.

This chain uses TRBV25-1 with TRBJ2-3; D is ambiguous. Per the germline V gene, CDR1 is MGHDK and CDR2 is SYGVNS. The germline V and J ends were trimmed by 3 bases and 2 bases, with 3 bases remaining between them. This CDR3 comprises 12 residues. This chain's CDR3 is CASSEYTDTQYF. Written as DNA, the CDR3 is TGTGCCAGCAGTGAGTACACAGATACGCAGTATTTT.

On this clonotype: A much larger clone differs from this one at a single base, so this may be a read error. V usage is TRBV7-2 and J usage is TRBJ2-1; TRBD2 matches 9 bases. Looked up from germline, CDR1 is SGHTA and CDR2 is FQGNSA. The CDR3 sequence is 18 residues long. V lost 4 bases, J lost 7 bases, and 17 bases stayed unmatched. CDR3 DNA sequence: TGTGCCAGCAGCTCCTCATGGCTAGCGGGGAGCCGGGGGAATGAGCAGTTCTTC. Amino acid sequence: CASSSSWLAGSRGNEQFF.

The chain combines TRBV7-9 with TRBJ1-4; D remains unclear. V was pared by 4 bases and J by 1 base, with 13 bases between. Looked up from germline, CDR1 is SEHNR and CDR2 is FQNEAQ (reference sequence). The CDR3 totals 16 residues. CDR3 in amino acids: CASSYFRWGTNEKLFF. In DNA, the CDR3 is TGTGCCAGCAGCTACTTCCGGTGGGGAACTAATGAAAAACTGTTTTTT.

This clonotype was picked up a small number of times. The chain carries TRBV12-3 or TRBV12-4 and TRBJ2-2; D not resolved. This CDR3 region has 12 residues. V gave up 6 bases and J gave up 6 bases, with 8 bases separating them. DNA for the CDR3: TGTGCCAGCAGCTACCCCTCCGGGGAGCTGTTTTTT. It codes for CASSYPSGELFF.

The V and J genes are TRBV7-3 and TRBJ2-5, with a tentative D call TRBD2 (7 bases). This CDR3 is built from 15 residues. Germline assignment: CDR1 SGHTA and CDR2 FQGTGA. Trimming left V 2 bases short and J 5 bases short, with 15 bases between. CDR3 in amino acids: CASSLVGGAGETQYF. The CDR3 coding sequence is TGTGCCAGCAGCTTAGTGGGGGGGGCCGGTGAGACCCAGTACTTC.

This clonotype was seen only a few times. CDR3 coding DNA: TGTGCCAGCAGACTACGGGGGGCCGGGGAGCTGTTTTTT. The encoded protein is CASRLRGAGELFF. The chain couples TRBV7-2 to TRBJ2-2, with 7 positions matching TRBD2. The trim removed 6 bases at V and 6 bases at J, leaving 4 bases unmatched. The CDR3 runs to 13 residues. Germline-derived CDR1 and CDR2 are SGHTA and FQGNSA.

The chain couples TRBV2 to TRBJ2-1; D assignment may be TRBD1 or TRBD2 (5 bases each). V was trimmed by 4 bases and J by 1 base, leaving 14 bases between them. CDR1 and CDR2 (germline): SNHLY, FYNNEI. The CDR3 sequence is 16 residues long. The chain's CDR3 is CASSGERAGSYNEQFF. CDR3 nucleotide sequence: TGTGCCAGCAGTGGGGAGAGGGCAGGGTCCTACAATGAGCAGTTCTTC.

The chain carries TRBV4-2 and TRBJ2-1, with 7 bases aligning to TRBD1. With V trimmed by 2 bases and J by 8 bases, 12 bases remained unmatched. Germline CDR1 and CDR2: LGHNA and YNFKEQ. The CDR3 runs to 16 residues. Here the CDR3 reads CASSQPMRTGEDEQFF. CDR3 nucleotide sequence: TGTGCCAGCAGCCAACCGATGCGGACAGGCGAGGATGAGCAGTTCTTC.

The chain joins TRBV11-3 to TRBJ2-2; the D is unclear. The V gene's germline CDR1 is SGHNT and CDR2 YENEEA. CDR3 size: 14 residues. V lost 4 bases and J lost 3, with 9 bases in between. The CDR3: CASSSNPHTGELFF. DNA for the CDR3: TGTGCCAGCAGCTCGAACCCCCACACCGGGGAGCTGTTTTTT.

This clonotype was seen a handful of times. V and J are TRBV4-2 and TRBJ2-7, with 8 positions matching TRBD2. The CDR3 totals 15 residues. V shed 0 bases and J 1 base; nucleotides not matched to a gene: 2. Germline CDR1 LGHNA, CDR2 YNFKEQ. The CDR3 bases are TGTGCCAGCAGCCAAGAGGCTAGCGGGTCCTACGAGCAGTACTTC. Translating gives CASSQEASGSYEQYF.

This clonotype was picked up many times. The chain joins TRBV2 to TRBJ2-2; D is perhaps TRBD1 (6 bases). Per the germline V gene, CDR1 is SNHLY and CDR2 is FYNNEI. V was shortened by 3 bases and J by 6 bases, with 14 bases between the two germline ends. There are 15 residues in the CDR3. CDR3 region: CASSDYRERAGELFF. The DNA of the CDR3 is TGTGCCAGCAGTGATTACAGGGAGAGGGCCGGGGAGCTGTTTTTT.

V is TRBV19 and J is TRBJ2-3; no reliable D call. Trimming left V 3 bases short and J 5 bases short, with 18 bases between. Germline assignment: CDR1 LNHDA and CDR2 SQIVND (reference sequence). The CDR3 has 16 residues. The CDR3 DNA sequence: TGTGCCAGTAGTATCCACCAGATAGCAGAGAGAGATACGCAGTATTTT. It yields the protein CASSIHQIAERDTQYF.

The chain has TRBV12-3 or TRBV12-4 and TRBJ2-5; 11 bases are a match to TRBD2. Trimming cost V 5 bases and J 2 bases; bases outside gene matches: 7. The CDR3 runs to 16 residues. The CDR3 DNA reads TGTGCCAGCAGTGGGATAGCGGGGGGGATTCAAGAGACCCAGTACTTC. Encoded protein: CASSGIAGGIQETQYF.

The V and J genes are TRBV5-3 and TRBJ2-2; 11 bases are shared with TRBD2. TRBV5-3 is identified as an open reading frame with a role that is uncertain. J lost 5 bases, V lost 8 bases, and 8 bases had no gene match. The CDR3 contains 15 residues. The CDR3, as DNA: TGTGCCAGCAGCCCGCTAGCGGGAGGAACCGGGGAGCTGTTTTTT. Its translation is CASSPLAGGTGELFF.